This is a list of T cell receptor beta chains from one sample in a study of T cell responses to AZD1222 COVID-19 vaccine. Assay used: immunoSEQ multiplex PCR; TCRdb lists only in-frame clones, some missing. Of 100,000 to 150,000 clones listed, roughly 90% are singletons. The sequencing used peripheral blood, collected on day 0 of AZD1222 vaccination. The receptors stem from an adult in good health. Each CDR3 is given with its conserved first and last residue. The order of the fields is V gene, J gene, clone size, D gene, CDR3 DNA, CDR3 protein. D genes are given only for firm matches. Clone size is stated in some rows and not others, as once, few, many or a class when expanded.

v_call: TRBV10-3
j_call: TRBJ2-1
clone_size: few
d_call: TRBD2
cdr3_nt: TGTGCCGCGACACCCGGGACTAGCCTATGGAGTGAGCAGTTCTTC
cdr3_aa: CAATPGTSLWSEQFF

v_call: TRBV7-9
j_call: TRBJ1-6
clone_size: NA
d_call: NA
cdr3_nt: TGTGCCAGCCGCCCGAGCGGTACTCCGGATTCACCCCTCCACTTT
cdr3_aa: CASRPSGTPDSPLHF

v_call: TRBV29-1
j_call: TRBJ1-2
clone_size: NA
d_call: NA
cdr3_nt: TGCAGCGTTGCTCGGCGGGAGCTCTATGGCTACACCTTC
cdr3_aa: CSVARRELYGYTF

v_call: TRBV2
j_call: TRBJ2-1
clone_size: NA
d_call: NA
cdr3_nt: TGTGCCAGCACAGGGGCTGGGGTTTCCTACAATGAGCAGTTCTTC
cdr3_aa: CASTGAGVSYNEQFF

v_call: TRBV7-3
j_call: TRBJ2-2
clone_size: NA
d_call: NA
cdr3_nt: TGTGCCAGCAGCTTAAGGGGTGGGGTCGGCACCGGGGAGCTGTTTTTT
cdr3_aa: CASSLRGGVGTGELFF

v_call: TRBV5-5
j_call: TRBJ1-5
clone_size: NA
d_call: NA
cdr3_nt: TGTGCCAGCAGCGCCTCGACGGGCAGTTATAGCAATCAGCCCCAGCATTTT
cdr3_aa: CASSASTGSYSNQPQHF

v_call: TRBV2
j_call: TRBJ2-7
clone_size: NA
d_call: NA
cdr3_nt: TGTGCCAGCACGAGAGAGCCTCAATCCTACGAGCAGTACTTC
cdr3_aa: CASTREPQSYEQYF

v_call: TRBV3-1/TRBV3-2
j_call: TRBJ2-2
clone_size: NA
d_call: NA
cdr3_nt: TGTGCCAGCAGCGTAGCGGCGAACACCGGGGAGCTGTTTTTT
cdr3_aa: CASSVAANTGELFF

v_call: TRBV28
j_call: TRBJ2-1
clone_size: NA
d_call: NA
cdr3_nt: TGTGCCAGCAGTTTCGAGTCCATTTACAATGAGCAGTTCTTC
cdr3_aa: CASSFESIYNEQFF

v_call: TRBV5-4
j_call: TRBJ1-2
clone_size: NA
d_call: NA
cdr3_nt: TGTGCCCTGACTGGGGGCCCGGGGGGCTACACCTTC
cdr3_aa: CALTGGPGGYTF

v_call: TRBV6-1
j_call: TRBJ2-7
clone_size: few
d_call: TRBD1
cdr3_nt: TGTGCCAGCAGTGAAGGGGGCCGACAGGGTCAGCAGTACTTC
cdr3_aa: CASSEGGRQGQQYF

v_call: TRBV2
j_call: TRBJ2-1
clone_size: NA
d_call: NA
cdr3_nt: TGTGCCAGCAGTGAATCGGCGAATGAGCAGTTCTTC
cdr3_aa: CASSESANEQFF

v_call: TRBV7-2
j_call: TRBJ2-7
clone_size: NA
d_call: TRBD2
cdr3_nt: TGTGCCATAAGTAGCGGGAGCTCCTACGAGCAGTACTTC
cdr3_aa: CAISSGSSYEQYF

v_call: TRBV18
j_call: TRBJ1-3
clone_size: NA
d_call: TRBD1
cdr3_nt: TGTGCCAGCTCCCCTGGGACAGTCTCTGGAAACACCATATATTTT
cdr3_aa: CASSPGTVSGNTIYF

v_call: TRBV15
j_call: TRBJ1-5
clone_size: NA
d_call: NA
cdr3_nt: TGTGCCACCAGCAGGGGCCCCGGGGGCGCGGATCAGCCCCAGCATTTT
cdr3_aa: CATSRGPGGADQPQHF

v_call: TRBV5-1
j_call: TRBJ1-4
clone_size: NA
d_call: TRBD1
cdr3_nt: TGCGCCAGCAGCTTGGACAGGGGTGATGAAAAACTGTTTTTT
cdr3_aa: CASSLDRGDEKLFF

v_call: TRBV18
j_call: TRBJ2-2
clone_size: NA
d_call: NA
cdr3_nt: TGTGCCAGCTCACCATCAGCGCTCATGAACACCGGGGAGCTGTTTTTT
cdr3_aa: CASSPSALMNTGELFF

v_call: TRBV7-2
j_call: TRBJ1-6
clone_size: NA
d_call: NA
cdr3_nt: TGTGCCAGCAGCTTAGGCCCGGGTGGCAATTCACCCCTCCACTTT
cdr3_aa: CASSLGPGGNSPLHF

v_call: TRBV15
j_call: TRBJ1-5
clone_size: NA
d_call: NA
cdr3_nt: TGTGCCACCAGCAGAGATAGGGTTGCTGGGCAGCCCCAGCATTTT
cdr3_aa: CATSRDRVAGQPQHF

v_call: TRBV12-3/TRBV12-4
j_call: TRBJ1-1
clone_size: NA
d_call: NA
cdr3_nt: TGTGCCAGCAGGGGCAGGAACACTGAAGCTTTCTTT
cdr3_aa: CASRGRNTEAFF